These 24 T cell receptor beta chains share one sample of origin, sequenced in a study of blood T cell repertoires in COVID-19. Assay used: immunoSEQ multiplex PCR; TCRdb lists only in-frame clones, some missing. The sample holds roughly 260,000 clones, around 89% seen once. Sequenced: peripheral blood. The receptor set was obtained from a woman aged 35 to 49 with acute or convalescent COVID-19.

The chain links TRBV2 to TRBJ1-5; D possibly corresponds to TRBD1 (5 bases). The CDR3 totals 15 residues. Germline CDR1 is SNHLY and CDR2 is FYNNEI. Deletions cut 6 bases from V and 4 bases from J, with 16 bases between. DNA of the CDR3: TGTGCCAGCAGCTTGAACGCCGGGGGTAATCAGCCCCAGCATTTT. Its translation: CASSLNAGGNQPQHF.

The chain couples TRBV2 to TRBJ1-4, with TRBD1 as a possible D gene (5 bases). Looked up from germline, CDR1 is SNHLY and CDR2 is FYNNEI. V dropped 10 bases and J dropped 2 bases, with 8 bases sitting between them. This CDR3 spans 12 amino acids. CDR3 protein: CAIGTTNEKLFF. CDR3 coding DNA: TGTGCCATCGGGACTACTAATGAAAAACTGTTTTTT.

The CDR3 sequence: CASSQVILSSGNTIYF. The CDR3 DNA reads TGCGCCAGCAGCCAAGTAATCCTCAGCTCTGGAAACACCATATATTTT. The chain combines TRBV4-1 with TRBJ1-3; D gene uncertain. V was clipped by 1 base and J by 0 bases, with 10 bases between them. The CDR3 has 16 residues. Germline V gives CDR1 MGHRA, CDR2 YSYEKL.

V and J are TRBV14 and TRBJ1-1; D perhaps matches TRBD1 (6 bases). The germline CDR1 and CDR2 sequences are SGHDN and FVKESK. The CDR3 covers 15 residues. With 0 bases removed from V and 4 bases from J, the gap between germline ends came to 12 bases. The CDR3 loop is CASSQDQGRGTEAFF. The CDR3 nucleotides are TGTGCCAGCAGCCAAGATCAGGGGCGCGGCACTGAAGCTTTCTTT.

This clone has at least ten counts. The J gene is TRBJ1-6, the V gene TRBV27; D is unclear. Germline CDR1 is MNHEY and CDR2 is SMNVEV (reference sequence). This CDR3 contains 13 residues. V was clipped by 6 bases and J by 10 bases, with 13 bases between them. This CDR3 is CASRAGFGSPLHF. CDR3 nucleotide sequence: TGTGCCAGCAGGGCGGGATTTGGGTCACCCCTCCACTTT.

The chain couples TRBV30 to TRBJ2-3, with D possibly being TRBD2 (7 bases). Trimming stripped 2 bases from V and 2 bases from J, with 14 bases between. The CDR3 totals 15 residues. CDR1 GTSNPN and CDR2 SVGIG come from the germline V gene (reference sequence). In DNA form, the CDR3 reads TGTGCCTGGAGTAGGGGGGGGCATAACACAGATACGCAGTATTTT. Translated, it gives CAWSRGGHNTDTQYF.

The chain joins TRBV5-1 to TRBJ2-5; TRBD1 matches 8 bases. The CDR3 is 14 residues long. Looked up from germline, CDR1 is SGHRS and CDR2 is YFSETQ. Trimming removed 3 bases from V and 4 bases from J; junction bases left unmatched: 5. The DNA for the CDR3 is TGCGCCAGCAGCTCGGGTGGACAGGGAGAGACCCAGTACTTC. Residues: CASSSGGQGETQYF.

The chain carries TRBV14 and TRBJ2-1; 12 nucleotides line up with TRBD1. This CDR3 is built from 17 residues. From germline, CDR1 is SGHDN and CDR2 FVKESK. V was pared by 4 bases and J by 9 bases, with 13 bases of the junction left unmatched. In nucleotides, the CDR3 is TGTGCCAGCAGCCCTTATTCCGGGACAGGGGGCTTCAGTGAGCAGTTCTTC. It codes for CASSPYSGTGGFSEQFF.

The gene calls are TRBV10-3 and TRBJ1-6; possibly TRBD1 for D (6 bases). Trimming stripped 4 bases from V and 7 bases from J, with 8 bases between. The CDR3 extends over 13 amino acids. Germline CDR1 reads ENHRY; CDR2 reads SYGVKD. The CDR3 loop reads CAISGQDNSPLHF. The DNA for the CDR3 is TGTGCCATCAGTGGACAGGACAATTCACCCCTCCACTTT.

Written as DNA, the CDR3 is TGTGCCAGCAGTGAACGACTATATGGAGGCGAGCAGTACGTC. It specifies CASSERLYGGEQYV. This chain connects TRBV2 to TRBJ2-7; weak D call: TRBD2 (5 bases). V was cut by 2 bases and J by 6 bases, with 14 bases left in between. Germline CDR1 and CDR2: SNHLY and FYNNEI. This CDR3 has 14 amino acids.

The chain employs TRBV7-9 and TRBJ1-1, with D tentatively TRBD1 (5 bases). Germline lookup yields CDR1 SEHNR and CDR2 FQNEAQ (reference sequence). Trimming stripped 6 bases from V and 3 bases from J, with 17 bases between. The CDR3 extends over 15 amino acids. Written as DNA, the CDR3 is TGTGCCAGCAGGAGCAGGCAATCGGGGGACACTGAAGCTTTCTTT. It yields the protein CASRSRQSGDTEAFF.

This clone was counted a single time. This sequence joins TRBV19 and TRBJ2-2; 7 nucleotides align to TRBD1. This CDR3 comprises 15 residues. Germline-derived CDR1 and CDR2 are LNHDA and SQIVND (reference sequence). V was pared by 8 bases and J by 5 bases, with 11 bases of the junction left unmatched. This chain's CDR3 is CASETGTVLTGELFF. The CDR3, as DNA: TGTGCCAGTGAAACCGGGACAGTATTGACCGGGGAGCTGTTTTTT.

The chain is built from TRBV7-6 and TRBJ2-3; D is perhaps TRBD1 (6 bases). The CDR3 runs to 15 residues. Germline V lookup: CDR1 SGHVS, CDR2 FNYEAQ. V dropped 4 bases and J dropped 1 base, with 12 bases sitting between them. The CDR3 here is CASSSPGQRTDTQYF. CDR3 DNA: TGTGCCAGCAGCTCGCCGGGACAACGCACAGATACGCAGTATTTT.

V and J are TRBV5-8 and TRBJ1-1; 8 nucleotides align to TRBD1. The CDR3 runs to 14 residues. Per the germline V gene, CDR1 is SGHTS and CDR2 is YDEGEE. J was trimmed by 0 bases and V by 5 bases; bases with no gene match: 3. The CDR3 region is CASRWGQVNTEAFF. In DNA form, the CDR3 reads TGTGCCAGCAGATGGGGACAGGTGAACACTGAAGCTTTCTTT.

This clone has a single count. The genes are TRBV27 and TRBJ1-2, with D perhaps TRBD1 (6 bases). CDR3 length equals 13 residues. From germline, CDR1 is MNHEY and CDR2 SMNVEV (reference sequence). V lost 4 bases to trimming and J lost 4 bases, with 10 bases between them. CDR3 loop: CASSSGGAYGYTF. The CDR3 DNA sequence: TGTGCCAGCAGTTCTGGGGGGGCCTATGGCTACACCTTC.

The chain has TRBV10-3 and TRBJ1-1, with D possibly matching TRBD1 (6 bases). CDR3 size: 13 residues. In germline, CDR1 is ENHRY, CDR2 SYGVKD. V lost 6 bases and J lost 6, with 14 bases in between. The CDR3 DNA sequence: TGTGCCATCAGGAGGGACATGGCCGCTGAAGCTTTCTTT. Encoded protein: CAIRRDMAAEAFF.

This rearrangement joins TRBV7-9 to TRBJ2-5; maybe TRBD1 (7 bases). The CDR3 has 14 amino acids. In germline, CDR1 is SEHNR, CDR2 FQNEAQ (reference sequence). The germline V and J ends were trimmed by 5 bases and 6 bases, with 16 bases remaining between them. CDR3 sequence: CASSPPQGGQTQYF. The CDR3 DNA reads TGTGCCAGCAGCCCCCCCCAGGGGGGCCAGACCCAGTACTTC.

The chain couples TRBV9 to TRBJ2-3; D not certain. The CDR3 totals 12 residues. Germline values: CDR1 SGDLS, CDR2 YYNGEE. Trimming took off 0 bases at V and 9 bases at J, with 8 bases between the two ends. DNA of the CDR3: TGTGCCAGCAGCGTAGGAGAGGCAACGCAGTATTTT. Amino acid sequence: CASSVGEATQYF.

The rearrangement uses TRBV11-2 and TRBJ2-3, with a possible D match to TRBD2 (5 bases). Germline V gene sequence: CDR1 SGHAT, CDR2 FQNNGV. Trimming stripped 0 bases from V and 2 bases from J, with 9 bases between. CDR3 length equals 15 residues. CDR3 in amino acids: CASSLDGLNTDTQYF. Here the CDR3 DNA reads TGTGCCAGCAGCTTAGATGGACTCAACACAGATACGCAGTATTTT. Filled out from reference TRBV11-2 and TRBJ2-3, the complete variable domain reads EAGVAQSPRYKIIEKRQSVAFWCNPISGHATLYWYQQILGQGPKLLIQFQNNGVVDDSQLPKDRFSAERLKGVDSTLKIQPAKLEDSAVYLCASSLDGLNTDTQYFGPGTRLTVL.

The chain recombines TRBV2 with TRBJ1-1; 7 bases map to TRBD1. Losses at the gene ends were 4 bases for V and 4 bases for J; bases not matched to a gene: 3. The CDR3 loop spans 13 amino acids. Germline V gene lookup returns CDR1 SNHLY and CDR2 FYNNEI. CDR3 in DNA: TGTGCCAGCAGTGCAGGGGGGAGCACTGAAGCTTTCTTT. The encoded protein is CASSAGGSTEAFF.

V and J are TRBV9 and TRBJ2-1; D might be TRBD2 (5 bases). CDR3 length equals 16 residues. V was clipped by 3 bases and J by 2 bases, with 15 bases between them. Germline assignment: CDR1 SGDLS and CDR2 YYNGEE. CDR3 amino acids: CASSAAFAGPYNEQFF. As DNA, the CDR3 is TGTGCCAGCAGCGCTGCCTTTGCGGGCCCCTACAATGAGCAGTTCTTC.

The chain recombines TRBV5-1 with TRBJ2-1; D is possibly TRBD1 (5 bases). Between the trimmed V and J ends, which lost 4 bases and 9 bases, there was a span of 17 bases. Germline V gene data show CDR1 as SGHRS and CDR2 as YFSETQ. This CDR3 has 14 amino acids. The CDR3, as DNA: TGCGCCAGCAGCCTCTTGATGGGGCATGGTGAGCAGTTCTTC. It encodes CASSLLMGHGEQFF. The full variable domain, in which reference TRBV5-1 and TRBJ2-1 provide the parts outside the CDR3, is KAGVTQTPRYLIKTRGQQVTLSCSPISGHRSVSWYQQTPGQGLQFLFEYFSETQRNKGNFPGRFSGRQFSNSRSEMNVSTLELGDSALYLCASSLLMGHGEQFFGPGTRLTVL.

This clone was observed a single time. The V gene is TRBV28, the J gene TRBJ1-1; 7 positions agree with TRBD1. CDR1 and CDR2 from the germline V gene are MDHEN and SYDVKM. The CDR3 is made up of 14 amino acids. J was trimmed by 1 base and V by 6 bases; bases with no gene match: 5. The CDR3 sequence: CASRAGQWNTEAFF. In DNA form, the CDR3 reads TGTGCCAGCAGGGCGGGACAGTGGAACACTGAAGCTTTCTTT.

The CDR3 reads CASSRTGANQPQHF. CDR3 in DNA: TGTGCCAGCAGTCGGACAGGGGCCAATCAGCCCCAGCATTTT. The chain links TRBV6-1 to TRBJ1-5, with TRBD1 identical over 9 bases. The CDR3 extends over 14 amino acids. Per the germline V gene, CDR1 is MNHNS and CDR2 is SASEGT. Losses at the gene ends were 5 bases for V and 3 bases for J; bases not matched to a gene: 2.